The clone carrying this TCR beta chain is deemed medium-sized. As yet, its antigen is unknown. This entry is derived from a study of spatial heterogeneity in lung cancer. Study-level background: The study observed each unique TCR and UMI combination more than ten times on average in raw reads.

CDR3 size: 14 residues. CDR1 is SNHLY and CDR2 is FYNNEI in the germline V gene. V gave up 9 bases and J gave up 3 bases; unmatched junction bases: 9. Study results and caveats: In tumors, expanded intratumoral alpha and beta TCR counts tracked mutation counts.

Time point: sample taken at primary tumor resection. Individually, TCR cDNA molecules were each labelled with a unique molecular identifier. TCRdb reprocessed the 5' RACE reads via MiXCR and lists one record per CDR3 protein. The sample has some 6,500 distinct CDR3 sequences, around 3% seen once. The TCR originated in a male donor with early-stage non-small cell lung cancer. V is TRBV2 and J is TRBJ2-7, with 9 bases identical to TRBD1. Sequenced here: lung tumor tissue, sampled at surgery. The DNA of the CDR3 is TGTGCCAGATCCCGGACAGGGGCCAACTACGAGCAGTACTTC. Amino acids: CARSRTGANYEQYF.